This T cell receptor (beta chain) was captured by sequencing in a study of blood T cell repertoires in COVID-19. Study-level information: Some COVID-19 samples were acute and others convalescent; all came from the United States, Italy and Spain. T cells, B-cell-depleted T cells, or PBMCs provided the cDNA or gDNA that served as material.

Germline trimming cut 4 bases from V and 0 bases from J; bases unmatched to any gene: 7. Germline V gives CDR1 MNHNS, CDR2 SASEGT. The CDR3 consists of 16 residues. Original analysis: Amplification of reference gene primers provided the estimated nucleated cell counts. The repertoire was sequenced with immunoSEQ multiplex PCR; TCRdb's copy has only in-frame clones and lacks some. V and J calls plus clone size are reproduced from that table; the DNA served to infer D and trimming. The repertoire holds about 76,000 clones, with roughly 80% as singletons. The sequence was obtained from an older woman with acute or convalescent COVID-19. The sequencing input was peripheral blood. The chain carries TRBV6-1 and TRBJ1-1; TRBD1 matches at 8 bases. CDR3 nucleotide sequence: TGTGCCAGCAGTGCAAACAGGGGGAGGATGAACACTGAAGCTTTCTTT. It translates to CASSANRGRMNTEAFF.